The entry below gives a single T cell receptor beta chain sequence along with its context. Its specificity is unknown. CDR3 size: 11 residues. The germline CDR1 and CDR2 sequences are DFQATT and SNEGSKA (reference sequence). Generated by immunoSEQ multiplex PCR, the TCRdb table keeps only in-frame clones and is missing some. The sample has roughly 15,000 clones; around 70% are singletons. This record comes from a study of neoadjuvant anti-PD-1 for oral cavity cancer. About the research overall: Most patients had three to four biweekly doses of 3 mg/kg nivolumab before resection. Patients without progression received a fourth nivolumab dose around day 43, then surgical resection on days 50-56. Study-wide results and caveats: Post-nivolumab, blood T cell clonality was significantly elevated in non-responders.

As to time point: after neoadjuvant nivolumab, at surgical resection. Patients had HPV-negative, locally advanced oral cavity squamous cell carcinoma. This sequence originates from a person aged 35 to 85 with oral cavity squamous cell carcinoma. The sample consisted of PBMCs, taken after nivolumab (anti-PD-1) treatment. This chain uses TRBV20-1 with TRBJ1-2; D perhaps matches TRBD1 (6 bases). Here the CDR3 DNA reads TGCACCGTGGGGGGCAAGGATGGCTACACCTTC. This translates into CTVGGKDGYTF.